These T cell receptor beta chains were read from a single sample in a study of CD8+ T cells in alopecia areata. Some clones are missing from TCRdb's copy, which holds only in-frame ones; the method was immunoSEQ multiplex PCR. This table has some 110,000 clones, roughly 66% appearing once. Sequences were obtained from CD4+ T cells sorted from blood. The receptors come from a human donor in good health. Each CDR3 is given with its conserved first and last residue. The order of the fields is J gene, D gene, V gene, clone size, CDR3 DNA, CDR3 protein. A D gene is named only where the DNA matches it firmly. The size entry is marked missing in some rows and otherwise reads once, few, many or a size class.

TRBJ2-2 - TRBV5-1 - TGCGCCAGCAGCCCCGGGTCCGGGTACGCCAGCACCGGGGAGCTGTTTTTT CASSPGSGYASTGELFF
TRBJ2-2 - TRBV10-3 few TGTGCCATCAGTGAAACAGAGAACACCGGGGAGCTGTTTTTT CAISETENTGELFF
TRBJ2-3 - TRBV9 few TGTGCCAGCAGCGGTGTTGTGGGGACGGGTGGAGGTACGCAGTATTTT CASSGVVGTGGGTQYF
TRBJ1-5 - TRBV30 once TGTGCCTGGAGTGAGGGGAAAAATCAGCCCCAGCATTTT CAWSEGKNQPQHF
TRBJ2-3 - TRBV7-6 - TGTGCCAGCAGCTTAGTCCACCAAACCGGCGCCTCAGATACGCAGTATTTT CASSLVHQTGASDTQYF
TRBJ1-4 - TRBV7-2 once TGTGCCAGCAGCTTATATGGACGGGAAAAACTGTTTTTT CASSLYGREKLFF
TRBJ1-4 - TRBV30 - TGTGCCTGGAGTCGCATTAATGAAAAACTGTTTTTT CAWSRINEKLFF
TRBJ2-5 TRBD2 TRBV18 once TGTGCCAGCTCACCCCCTGCGGGGGGGCTGGAGACCCAGTACTTC CASSPPAGGLETQYF
TRBJ1-1 - TRBV7-9 - TGTGCCAGCAGCTTACTCGGGAACACTGAAGCTTTCTTT CASSLLGNTEAFF
TRBJ1-5 - TRBV29-1 few TGCAGCGTTGGGGACGTCCGGGTACAGCATTTT CSVGDVRVQHF
TRBJ1-2 - TRBV7-2 - TGTGCCAGCAGCTCCCGGACGGGGGGCTATGGCTACACCTTC CASSSRTGGYGYTF
TRBJ1-1 - TRBV5-4 - TGTGCCAGCAGCCCCTTTCCCGTCCAGAACACTGAAGCTTTCTTT CASSPFPVQNTEAFF
TRBJ1-3 - TRBV30 - TGTGCCTGGACCTCTACAGGGCCTGGAAACACCATATATTTT CAWTSTGPGNTIYF
TRBJ1-5 TRBD1 TRBV2 - TGTGCCAGCAGTCTTACAGGGGGCAATCAGCCCCAGCATTTT CASSLTGGNQPQHF